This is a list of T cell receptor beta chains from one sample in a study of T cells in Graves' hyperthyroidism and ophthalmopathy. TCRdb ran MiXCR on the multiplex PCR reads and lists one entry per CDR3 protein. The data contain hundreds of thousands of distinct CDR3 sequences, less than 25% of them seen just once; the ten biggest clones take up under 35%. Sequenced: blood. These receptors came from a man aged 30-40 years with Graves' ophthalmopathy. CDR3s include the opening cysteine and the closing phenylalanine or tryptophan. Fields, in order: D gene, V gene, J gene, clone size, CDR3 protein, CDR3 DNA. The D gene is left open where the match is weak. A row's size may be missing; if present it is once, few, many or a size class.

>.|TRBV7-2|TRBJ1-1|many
CASSFEAGRRFTEAFF
TGTGCCAGCAGCTTTGAAGCGGGACGCAGGTTCACTGAAGCTTTCTTT
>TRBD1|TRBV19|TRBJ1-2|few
CASSIRDSLYYGYTF
TGTGCCAGTAGTATCCGGGACAGCCTTTACTATGGCTACACCTTC
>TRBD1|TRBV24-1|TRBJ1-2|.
CATSQGGGYTF
TGTGCCACCAGTCAGGGGGGTGGCTACACCTTC
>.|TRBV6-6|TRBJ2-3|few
CASSYGGPTDTQYF
TGTGCCAGCAGTTACGGTGGCCCCACAGATACGCAGTATTTT
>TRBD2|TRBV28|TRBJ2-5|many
CASSSGTSGRVLETQYF
TGTGCCAGCAGTTCCGGGACTAGCGGGAGAGTCCTAGAGACCCAGTACTTC
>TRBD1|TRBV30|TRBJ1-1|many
CACDRANTEAFF
TGTGCCTGTGACAGGGCAAACACTGAAGCTTTCTTT
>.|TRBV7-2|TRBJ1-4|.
CASSPARRAGEKLFF
TGTGCCAGCAGCCCGGCTCGCAGGGCGGGGGAAAAACTGTTTTTT
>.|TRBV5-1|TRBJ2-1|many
CASGKEGVSYNEQFF
TGCGCCAGCGGGAAGGAGGGAGTCTCCTACAATGAGCAGTTCTTC
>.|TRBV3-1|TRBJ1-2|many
CASSQDGIINYGYTF
TGTGCCAGCAGCCAAGATGGCATTATCAACTATGGCTACACCTTC
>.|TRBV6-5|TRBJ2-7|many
CASSYGGTQSSYEQYF
TGTGCCAGCAGTTACGGAGGGACGCAGAGCTCCTACGAGCAGTACTTC
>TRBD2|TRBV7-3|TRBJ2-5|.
CASAGDGETQYF
TGTGCCAGCGCGGGAGACGGAGAGACCCAGTACTTC
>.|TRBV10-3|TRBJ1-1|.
CAIQAGPSNTEAFF
TGTGCCATCCAGGCTGGGCCCTCGAACACTGAAGCTTTCTTT
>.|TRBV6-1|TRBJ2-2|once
CASSEIGHANTGELFF
TGTGCCAGCAGTGAGATCGGACACGCGAACACCGGGGAGCTGTTTTTT
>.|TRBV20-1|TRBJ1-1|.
CSARTGSLNTEAFF
TGCAGTGCTAGAACCGGGAGTCTGAACACTGAAGCTTTCTTT
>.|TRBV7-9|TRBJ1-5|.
CASSLGEAHQPQHF
TGTGCCAGCAGCTTAGGGGAGGCTCATCAGCCCCAGCATTTT
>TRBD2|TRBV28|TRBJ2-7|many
CASSPPGGREGSYEQYF
TGTGCCAGCAGCCCGCCCGGGGGGCGGGAGGGCTCCTACGAGCAGTACTTC
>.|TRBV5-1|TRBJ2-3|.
CASSLVDLASSDTQYF
TGCGCCAGCAGCCTGGTCGACTTAGCCTCATCCGATACGCAGTATTTT
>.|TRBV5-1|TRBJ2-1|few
CASILAPGQVSSGDHNEQFF
TGCGCCAGCATTCTTGCGCCGGGACAGGTTTCGAGCGGGGATCACAATGAGCAGTTCTTC
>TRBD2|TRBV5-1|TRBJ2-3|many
CASSLAGTSGTDTQYF
TGCGCCAGCAGCTTGGCCGGGACTAGCGGCACAGATACGCAGTATTTT
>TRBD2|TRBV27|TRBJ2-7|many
CASSLSRGTSGGTYEQYF
TGTGCCAGCAGTTTATCCCGTGGGACTAGCGGGGGAACCTACGAGCAGTACTTC
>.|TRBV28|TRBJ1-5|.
CASSTHQGSQPQHF
TGTGCCAGCAGTACACATCAGGGAAGTCAGCCCCAGCATTTT
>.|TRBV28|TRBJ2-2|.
CASSFSWRLFF
TGCGCCAGCAGTTTTAGCTGGAGGCTGTTTTTT
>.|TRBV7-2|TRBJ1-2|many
CASSLETGPGWDYGYTF
TGTGCCAGCAGCTTAGAGACAGGCCCAGGTTGGGACTATGGCTACACCTTC
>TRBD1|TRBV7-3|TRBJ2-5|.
CASSQRRDRGRETQYF
TGTGCCAGCAGCCAACGCCGGGACAGGGGGCGAGAGACCCAGTACTTC
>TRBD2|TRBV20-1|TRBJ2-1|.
CSTDLAGGNYNEQFF
TGCAGTACCGACCTAGCGGGAGGGAACTACAATGAGCAGTTCTTC
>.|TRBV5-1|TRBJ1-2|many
CASSPSEGYGYTF
TGCGCCAGCAGCCCCTCGGAAGGGTATGGCTACACCTTC
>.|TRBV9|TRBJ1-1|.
CASSVVLGGTEAFF
TGTGCCAGCAGCGTAGTACTAGGCGGCACTGAAGCTTTCTTT
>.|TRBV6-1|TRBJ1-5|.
CASSPDPGGTNQPQHF
TGTGCCAGCAGTCCAGATCCGGGGGGCACAAATCAGCCCCAGCATTTT
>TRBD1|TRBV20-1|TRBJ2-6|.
CSARGGTGANVLTF
TGCAGTGCCAGAGGGGGCACTGGGGCCAACGTCCTGACTTTC
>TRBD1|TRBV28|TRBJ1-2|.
CATEPGTGINGYTF
TGTGCCACCGAACCCGGGACAGGGATAAATGGCTACACCTTC
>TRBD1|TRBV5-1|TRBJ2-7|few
CASSLGEVAGGDEQYF
TGCGCCAGCAGCCTAGGAGAAGTGGCAGGGGGAGACGAGCAGTACTTC
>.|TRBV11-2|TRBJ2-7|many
CASSLELRSEQYF
TGTGCCAGCAGCTTAGAATTAAGGTCCGAGCAGTACTTC
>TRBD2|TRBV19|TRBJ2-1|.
CASSIGGSGTQFF
TGTGCCAGTAGTATAGGGGGTAGCGGGACGCAGTTCTTC
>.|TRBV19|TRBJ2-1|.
CATTLEGEYYNEQFF
TGTGCCACCACCCTCGAAGGGGAGTACTACAATGAGCAGTTCTTC
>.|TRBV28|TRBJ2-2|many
CASSFRGPNTGELFF
TGTGCCAGCAGTTTCAGGGGCCCGAACACCGGGGAGCTGTTTTTT
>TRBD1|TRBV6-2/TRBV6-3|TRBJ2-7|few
CASSYREGQGYEQYF
TGTGCCAGCAGTTATCGAGAGGGACAGGGGTACGAGCAGTACTTC
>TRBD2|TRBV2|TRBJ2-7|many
CASEPKGASGYEQYF
TGTGCCAGCGAACCCAAAGGAGCTAGCGGCTACGAGCAGTACTTC
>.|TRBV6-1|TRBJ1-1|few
CASLREIKTEAFF
TGTGCCAGCCTCAGGGAGATAAAGACTGAAGCTTTCTTT
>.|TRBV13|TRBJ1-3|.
CASRPYSGNTIYF
TGTGCCAGCAGGCCTTATAGCGGAAACACCATATATTTT
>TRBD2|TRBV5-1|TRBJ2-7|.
CASSPPGLAVFEMMRQNSYEQYF
TGCGCCAGCAGCCCTCCGGGACTAGCGGTCTTCGAAATGATGCGGCAAAATTCCTACGAGCAGTACTTC
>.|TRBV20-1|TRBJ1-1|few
CRSPDNTEAFF
TGCAGGTCCCCCGATAACACTGAAGCTTTCTTT
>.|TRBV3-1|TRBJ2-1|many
CASSQDLAAQFF
TGTGCCAGCAGCCAAGATCTTGCAGCCCAGTTCTTC
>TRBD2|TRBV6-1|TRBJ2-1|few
CASRRGTSPNEQFF
TGTGCCAGCAGGAGGGGGACTAGCCCCAATGAGCAGTTCTTC
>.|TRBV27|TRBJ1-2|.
CASTGGGGYTF
TGTGCCAGCACTGGAGGTGGGGGCTACACCTTC